The present T cell receptor beta chain was sequenced within a study of CXCR3-negative and CXCR3-positive naive CD8 T cells. The CDR3 has 16 residues. The germline gives CDR1 SNHLY, CDR2 FYNNEI. Points on this clonotype: The target antigen is unknown.

Whole-study findings and limits: Memory CD8+ T cell repertoires were far less diverse than both naive subsets.

UMI-labeled TRB cDNA libraries were prepared by 5' RACE. TCRdb reanalyzed the 5' RACE reads and collapses them to one entry per CDR3 protein, without DNA. Here the sample table reports 70,000 to 95,000 distinct CDR3 sequences. The rearrangement joins TRBV2 to TRBJ2-1; TCRdb returns TRBD2, unconfirmable since there is no DNA. Sequences were obtained from naive CXCR3- CD8+ T cells from blood. Subset in this sample: CD45RO-CCR7+CD27+CD95- naive CD8+ T cells lacking CXCR3 (TNR3-). This sequence originates from a human donor in good health. Some clones in this sample may be carry-over from other donors' samples. The CDR3 protein is CASSDAGEWEVNEQFF.